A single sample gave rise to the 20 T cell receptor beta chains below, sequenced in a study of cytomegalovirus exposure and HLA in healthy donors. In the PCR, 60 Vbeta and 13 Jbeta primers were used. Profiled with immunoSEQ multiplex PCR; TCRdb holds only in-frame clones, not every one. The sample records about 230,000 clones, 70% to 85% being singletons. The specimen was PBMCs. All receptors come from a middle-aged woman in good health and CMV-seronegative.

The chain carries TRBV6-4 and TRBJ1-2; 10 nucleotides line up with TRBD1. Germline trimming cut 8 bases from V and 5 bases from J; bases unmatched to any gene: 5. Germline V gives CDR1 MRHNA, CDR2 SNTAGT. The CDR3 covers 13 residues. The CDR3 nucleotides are TGTGCCAGCCGGCTGGGACAGGGGTATGGCTACACCTTC. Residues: CASRLGQGYGYTF.

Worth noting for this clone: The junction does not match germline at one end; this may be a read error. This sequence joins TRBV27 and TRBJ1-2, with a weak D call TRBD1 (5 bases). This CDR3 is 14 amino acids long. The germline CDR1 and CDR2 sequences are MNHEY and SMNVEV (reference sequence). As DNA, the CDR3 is TGTGCCAGCAGTTTTCGCCAGGGTGGGGTAGGCTACCCCTTC. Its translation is CASSFRQGGVGYPF.

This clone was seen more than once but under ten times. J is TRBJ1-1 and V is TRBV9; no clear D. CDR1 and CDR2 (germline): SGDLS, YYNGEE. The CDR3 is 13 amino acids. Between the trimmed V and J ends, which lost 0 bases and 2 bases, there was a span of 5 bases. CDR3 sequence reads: CASSVVANTEAFF. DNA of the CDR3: TGTGCCAGCAGCGTAGTGGCTAACACTGAAGCTTTCTTT. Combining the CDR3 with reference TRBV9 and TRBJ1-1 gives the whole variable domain DSGVTQTPKHLITATGQRVTLRCSPRSGDLSVYWYQQSLDQGLQFLIQYYNGEERAKGNILERFSAQQFPDLHSELNLSSLELGDSALYFCASSVVANTEAFFGQGTRLTVV.

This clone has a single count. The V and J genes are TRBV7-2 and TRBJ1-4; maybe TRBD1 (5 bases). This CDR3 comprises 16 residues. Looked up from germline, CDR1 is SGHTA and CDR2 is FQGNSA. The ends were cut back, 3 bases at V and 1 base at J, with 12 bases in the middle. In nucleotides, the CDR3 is TGTGCCAGCAGCTTGGTTTGGGGCCGAACTAATGAAAAACTGTTTTTT. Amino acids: CASSLVWGRTNEKLFF.

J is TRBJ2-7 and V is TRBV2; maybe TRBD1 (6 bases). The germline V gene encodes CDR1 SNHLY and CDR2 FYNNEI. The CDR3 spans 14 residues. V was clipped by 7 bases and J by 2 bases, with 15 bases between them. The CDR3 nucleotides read TGTGCCAGCAAAGTAGACAGGTCCACCTACGAGCAGTACTTC. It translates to CASKVDRSTYEQYF.

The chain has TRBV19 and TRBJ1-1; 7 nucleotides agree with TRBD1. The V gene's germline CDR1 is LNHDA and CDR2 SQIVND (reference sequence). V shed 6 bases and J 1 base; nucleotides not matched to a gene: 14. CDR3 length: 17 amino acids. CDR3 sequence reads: CASRSYGKGARNTEAFF. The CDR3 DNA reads TGTGCCAGTAGATCCTATGGGAAGGGGGCCAGGAACACTGAAGCTTTCTTT.

CDR3 coding DNA: TGTGCCAGTAGTCCGGGACACCATAATCAGCCCCAGCATTTT. It is translated as CASSPGHHNQPQHF. The V gene is TRBV19, the J gene TRBJ1-5; possible D gene TRBD1, 6 bases. CDR1 LNHDA and CDR2 SQIVND come from the germline V gene (reference sequence). V was clipped by 5 bases and J by 4 bases, with 12 bases between them. This CDR3 comprises 14 residues.

CDR3 sequence (DNA): TGTGCCAGTAGTATACAACCTTGGGGGGAAGGCAATCAGCCCCAGCATTTT. It encodes CASSIQPWGEGNQPQHF. V and J are TRBV19 and TRBJ1-5, with D perhaps matching TRBD1 (5 bases). The germline V gene encodes CDR1 LNHDA and CDR2 SQIVND (reference sequence). CDR3 length: 17 residues. The V end was cut by 2 bases, the J end by 2 bases, with 16 bases between.

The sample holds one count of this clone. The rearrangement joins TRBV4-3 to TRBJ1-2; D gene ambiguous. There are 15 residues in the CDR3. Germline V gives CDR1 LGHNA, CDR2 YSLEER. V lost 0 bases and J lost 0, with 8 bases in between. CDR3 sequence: CASSQDPSTNYGYTF. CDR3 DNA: TGCGCCAGCAGCCAAGATCCATCAACTAACTATGGCTACACCTTC.

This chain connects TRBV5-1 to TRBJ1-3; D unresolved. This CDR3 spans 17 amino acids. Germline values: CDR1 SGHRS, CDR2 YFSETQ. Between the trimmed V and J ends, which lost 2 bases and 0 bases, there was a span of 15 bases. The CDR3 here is CASSFARYRISGNTIYF. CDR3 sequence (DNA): TGCGCCAGCAGCTTCGCCCGCTACAGAATCTCTGGAAACACCATATATTTT.

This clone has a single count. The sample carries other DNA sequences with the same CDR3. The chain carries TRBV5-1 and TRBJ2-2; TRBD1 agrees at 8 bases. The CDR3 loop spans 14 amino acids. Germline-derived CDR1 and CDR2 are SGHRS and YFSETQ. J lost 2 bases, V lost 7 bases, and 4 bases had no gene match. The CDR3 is CASSGTGNTGELFF. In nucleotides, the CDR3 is TGCGCCAGCTCGGGGACAGGAAACACCGGGGAGCTGTTTTTT. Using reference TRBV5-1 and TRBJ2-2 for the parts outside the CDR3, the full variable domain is KAGVTQTPRYLIKTRGQQVTLSCSPISGHRSVSWYQQTPGQGLQFLFEYFSETQRNKGNFPGRFSGRQFSNSRSEMNVSTLELGDSALYLCASSGTGNTGELFFGEGSRLTVL.

CDR3 nucleotides: TGTGCCTCCCGCCCTGGGAGCTCTGGAAACACCATATATTTT. Its protein product is CASRPGSSGNTIYF. The chain recombines TRBV19 with TRBJ1-3, with no clear D. Germline V gene sequence: CDR1 LNHDA, CDR2 SQIVND (reference sequence). The V end was cut by 11 bases, the J end by 0 bases, with 14 bases between. The CDR3 loop spans 14 amino acids.

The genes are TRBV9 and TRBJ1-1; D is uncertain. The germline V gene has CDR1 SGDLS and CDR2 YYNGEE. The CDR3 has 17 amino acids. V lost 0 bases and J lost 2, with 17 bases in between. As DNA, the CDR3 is TGTGCCAGCAGCGTAGGACATCCGAACACCATAAACACTGAAGCTTTCTTT. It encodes CASSVGHPNTINTEAFF.

The CDR3 protein is CASSSMTSRGLGETQYF. Written as DNA, the CDR3 is TGTGCCAGCAGCTCCATGACGTCCAGGGGGCTTGGGGAGACCCAGTACTTC. The genes are TRBV5-4 and TRBJ2-5, with 8 bases lining up with TRBD1. CDR1 and CDR2 from the germline V gene are SGHNT and YYREEE (reference sequence). CDR3 length: 17 residues. With 3 bases clipped from V and 5 bases from J, the junction kept 15 bases outside the gene matches. Together with reference TRBV5-4 and TRBJ2-5, the CDR3 gives the full variable domain: ETGVTQSPTHLIKTRGQQVTLRCSSQSGHNTVSWYQQALGQGPQFIFQYYREEENGRGNFPPRFSGLQFPNYSSELNVNALELDDSALYLCASSSMTSRGLGETQYFGPGTRLLVL.

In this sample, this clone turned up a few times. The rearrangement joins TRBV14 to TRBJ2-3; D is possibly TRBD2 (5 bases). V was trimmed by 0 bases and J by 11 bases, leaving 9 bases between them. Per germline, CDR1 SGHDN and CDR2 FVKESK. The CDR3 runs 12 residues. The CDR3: CASSQETSRQYF. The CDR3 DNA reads TGTGCCAGCAGCCAAGAAACTAGTCGGCAGTATTTT.

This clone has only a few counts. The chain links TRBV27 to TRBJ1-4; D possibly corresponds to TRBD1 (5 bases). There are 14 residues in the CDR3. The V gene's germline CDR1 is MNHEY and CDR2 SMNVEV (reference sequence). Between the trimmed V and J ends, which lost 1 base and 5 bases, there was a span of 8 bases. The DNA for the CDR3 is TGTGCCAGCAGTTTATATCGGGGGAATGAAAAACTGTTTTTT. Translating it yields CASSLYRGNEKLFF.

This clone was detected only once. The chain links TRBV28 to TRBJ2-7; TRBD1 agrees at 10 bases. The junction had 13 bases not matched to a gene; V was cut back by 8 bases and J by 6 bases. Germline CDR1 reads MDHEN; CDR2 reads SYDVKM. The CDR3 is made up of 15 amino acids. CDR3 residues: CASDTQGQGKAEQYF. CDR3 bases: TGTGCCAGCGATACTCAGGGACAGGGGAAGGCCGAGCAGTACTTC.

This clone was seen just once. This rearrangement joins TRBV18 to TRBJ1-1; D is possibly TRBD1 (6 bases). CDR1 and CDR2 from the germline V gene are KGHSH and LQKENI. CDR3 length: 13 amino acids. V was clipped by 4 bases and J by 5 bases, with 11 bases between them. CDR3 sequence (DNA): TGTGCCAGCTCACTATCTCAGGGGACTGAAGCTTTCTTT. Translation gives CASSLSQGTEAFF.

CDR3 nucleotide sequence: TGTGCCAGTCGGGTAGGGAACACTGAAGCTTTCTTT. Translation gives CASRVGNTEAFF. This chain links TRBV25-1 with TRBJ1-1; no definite D call. V was clipped by 9 bases and J by 1 base, with 9 bases between them. Germline assignment: CDR1 MGHDK and CDR2 SYGVNS. This CDR3 spans 12 amino acids.

As DNA, the CDR3 is TGCGCCAGCAGCTTGGAACCTGCCGGACAAGGGAACACTGAAGCTTTCTTT. Its protein is CASSLEPAGQGNTEAFF. The chain links TRBV5-1 to TRBJ1-1; D perhaps matches TRBD1 (5 bases). In germline, CDR1 is SGHRS, CDR2 YFSETQ. The V gene lost 0 bases and the J gene lost 1 base, with 16 bases spanning the gap. The CDR3 loop spans 17 amino acids.